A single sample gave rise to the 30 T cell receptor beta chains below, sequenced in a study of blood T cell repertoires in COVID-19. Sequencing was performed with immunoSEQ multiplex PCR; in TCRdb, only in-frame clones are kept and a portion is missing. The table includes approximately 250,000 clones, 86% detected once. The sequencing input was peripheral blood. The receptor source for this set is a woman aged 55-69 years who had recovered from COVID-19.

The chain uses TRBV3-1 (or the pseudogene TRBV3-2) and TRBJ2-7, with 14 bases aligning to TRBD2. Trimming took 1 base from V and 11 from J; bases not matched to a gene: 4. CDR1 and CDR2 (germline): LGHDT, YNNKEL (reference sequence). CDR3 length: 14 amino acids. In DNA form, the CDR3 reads TGTGCCAGCAGCCAAGCGACTAGCGGGGGGGGAAAGTACTTC. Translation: CASSQATSGGGKYF.

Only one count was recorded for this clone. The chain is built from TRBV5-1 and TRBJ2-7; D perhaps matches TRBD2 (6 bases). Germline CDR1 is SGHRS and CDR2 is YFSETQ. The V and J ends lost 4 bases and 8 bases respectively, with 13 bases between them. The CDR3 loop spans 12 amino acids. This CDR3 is CASSQPGEKQYF. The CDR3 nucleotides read TGCGCCAGCAGCCAGCCGGGGGAAAAGCAGTACTTC. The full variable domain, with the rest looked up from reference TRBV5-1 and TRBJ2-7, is KAGVTQTPRYLIKTRGQQVTLSCSPISGHRSVSWYQQTPGQGLQFLFEYFSETQRNKGNFPGRFSGRQFSNSRSEMNVSTLELGDSALYLCASSQPGEKQYFGPGTRLTVT.

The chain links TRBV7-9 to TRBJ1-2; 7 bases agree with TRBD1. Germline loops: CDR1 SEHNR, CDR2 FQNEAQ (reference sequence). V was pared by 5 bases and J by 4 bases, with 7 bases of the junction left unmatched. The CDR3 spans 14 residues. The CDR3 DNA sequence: TGTGCCAGCAGCGGGGACAGTAACACCTATGGCTACACCTTC. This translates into CASSGDSNTYGYTF.

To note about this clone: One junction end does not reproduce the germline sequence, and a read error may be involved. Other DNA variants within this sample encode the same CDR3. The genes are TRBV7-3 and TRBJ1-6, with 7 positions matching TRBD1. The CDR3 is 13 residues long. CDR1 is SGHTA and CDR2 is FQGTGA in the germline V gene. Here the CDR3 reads CASSLTGDSPLHF. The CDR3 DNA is TGTGCCAGCAGCCTAACAGGGGATTCACCCCTCCACTTT.

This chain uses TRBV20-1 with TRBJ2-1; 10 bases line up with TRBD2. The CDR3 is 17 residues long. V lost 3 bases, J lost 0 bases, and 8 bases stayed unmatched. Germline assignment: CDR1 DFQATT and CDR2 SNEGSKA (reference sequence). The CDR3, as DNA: TGCAGTGCTAGTGGGACTAGCGTAGGTAGCTCCTACAATGAGCAGTTCTTC. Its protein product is CSASGTSVGSSYNEQFF.

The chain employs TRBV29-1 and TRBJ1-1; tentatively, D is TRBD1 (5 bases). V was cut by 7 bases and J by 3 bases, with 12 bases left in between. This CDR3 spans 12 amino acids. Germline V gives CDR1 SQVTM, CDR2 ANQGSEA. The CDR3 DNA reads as TGCAGCGGCTGGGGGGGGGACACTGAAGCTTTCTTT. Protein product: CSGWGGDTEAFF.

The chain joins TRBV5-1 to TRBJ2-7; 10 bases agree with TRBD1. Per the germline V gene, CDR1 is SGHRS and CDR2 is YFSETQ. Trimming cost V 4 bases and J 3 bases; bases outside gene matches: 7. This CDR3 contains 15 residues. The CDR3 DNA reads TGCGCCAGCAGCCCAGGACAGGGGGAATTCTACGAGCAGTACTTC. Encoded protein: CASSPGQGEFYEQYF.

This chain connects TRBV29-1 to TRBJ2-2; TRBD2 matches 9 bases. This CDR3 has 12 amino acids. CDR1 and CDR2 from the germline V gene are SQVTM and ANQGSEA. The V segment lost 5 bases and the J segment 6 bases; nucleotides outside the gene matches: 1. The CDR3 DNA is TGCAGCGTTCGACTAGCGGCCGGGGAGCTGTTTTTT. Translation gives CSVRLAAGELFF.

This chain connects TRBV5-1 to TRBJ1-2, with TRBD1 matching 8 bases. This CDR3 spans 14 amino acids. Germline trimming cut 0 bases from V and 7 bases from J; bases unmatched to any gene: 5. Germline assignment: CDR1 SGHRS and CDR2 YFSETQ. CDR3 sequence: CASSLAGDRIGYTF. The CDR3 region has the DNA TGCGCCAGCAGCTTGGCCGGGGACAGGATTGGCTACACCTTC.

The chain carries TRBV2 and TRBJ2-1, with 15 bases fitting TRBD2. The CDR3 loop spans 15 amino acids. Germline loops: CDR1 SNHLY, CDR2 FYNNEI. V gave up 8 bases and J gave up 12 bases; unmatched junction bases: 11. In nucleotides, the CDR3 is TGTGCCAGCCCACATCGGACTAGCGGGGGGGCGGGGCAGTTCTTC. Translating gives CASPHRTSGGAGQFF.

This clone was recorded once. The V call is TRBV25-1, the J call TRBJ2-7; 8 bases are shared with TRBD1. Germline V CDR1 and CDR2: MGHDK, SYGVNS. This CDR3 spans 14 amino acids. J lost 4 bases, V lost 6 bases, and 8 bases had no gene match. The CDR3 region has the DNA TGTGCCAGCAGGGCAGGGGGCTCGCGATACGAGCAGTACTTC. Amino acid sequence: CASRAGGSRYEQYF.

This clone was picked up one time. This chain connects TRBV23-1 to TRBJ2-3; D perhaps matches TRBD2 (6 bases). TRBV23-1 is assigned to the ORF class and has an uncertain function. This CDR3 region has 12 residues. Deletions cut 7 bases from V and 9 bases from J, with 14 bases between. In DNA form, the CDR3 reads TGCGCCAGCACCCGTAGGAGGGCCACGCAGTATTTT. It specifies CASTRRRATQYF.

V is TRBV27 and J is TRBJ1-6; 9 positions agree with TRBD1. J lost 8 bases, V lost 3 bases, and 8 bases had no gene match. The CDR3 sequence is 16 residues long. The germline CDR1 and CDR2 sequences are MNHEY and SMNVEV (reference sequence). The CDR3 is CASSFTGTGFYSPLHF. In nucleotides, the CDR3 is TGTGCCAGCAGTTTTACTGGGACAGGGTTTTATTCACCCCTCCACTTT.

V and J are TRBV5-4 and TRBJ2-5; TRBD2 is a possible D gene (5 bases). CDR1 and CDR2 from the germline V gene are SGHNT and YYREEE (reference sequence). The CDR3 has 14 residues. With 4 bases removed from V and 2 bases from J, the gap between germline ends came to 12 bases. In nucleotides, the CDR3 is TGTGCCAGCAGCAGAGCCGGGATTCAAGAGACCCAGTACTTC. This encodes CASSRAGIQETQYF. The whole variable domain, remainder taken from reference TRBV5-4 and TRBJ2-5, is ETGVTQSPTHLIKTRGQQVTLRCSSQSGHNTVSWYQQALGQGPQFIFQYYREEENGRGNFPPRFSGLQFPNYSSELNVNALELDDSALYLCASSRAGIQETQYFGPGTRLLVL.

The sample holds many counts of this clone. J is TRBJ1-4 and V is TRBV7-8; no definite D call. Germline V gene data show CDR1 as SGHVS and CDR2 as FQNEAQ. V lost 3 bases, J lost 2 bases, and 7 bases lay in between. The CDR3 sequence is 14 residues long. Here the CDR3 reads CASSFRSTNEKLFF. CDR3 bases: TGTGCCAGCAGCTTCCGTTCGACTAATGAAAAACTGTTTTTT.

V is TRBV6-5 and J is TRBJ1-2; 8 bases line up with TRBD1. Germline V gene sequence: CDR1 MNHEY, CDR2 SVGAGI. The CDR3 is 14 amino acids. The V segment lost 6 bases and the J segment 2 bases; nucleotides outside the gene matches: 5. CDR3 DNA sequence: TGTGCCAGCAGGCCCGACAGGGGAAACTATGGCTACACCTTC. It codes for CASRPDRGNYGYTF.

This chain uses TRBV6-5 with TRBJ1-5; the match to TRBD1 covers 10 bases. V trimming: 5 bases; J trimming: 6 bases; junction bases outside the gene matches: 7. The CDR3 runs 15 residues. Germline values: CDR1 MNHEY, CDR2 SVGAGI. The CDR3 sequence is CASSPRDRGAQPQHF. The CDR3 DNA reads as TGTGCCAGCAGTCCCCGGGACAGGGGTGCTCAGCCCCAGCATTTT.

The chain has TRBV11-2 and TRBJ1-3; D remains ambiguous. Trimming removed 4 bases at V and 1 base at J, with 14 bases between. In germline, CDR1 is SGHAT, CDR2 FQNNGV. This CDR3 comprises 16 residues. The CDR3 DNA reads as TGTGCCAGCAGCTGGGCCCTCGTATCATCTGGAAACACCATATATTTT. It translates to CASSWALVSSGNTIYF.

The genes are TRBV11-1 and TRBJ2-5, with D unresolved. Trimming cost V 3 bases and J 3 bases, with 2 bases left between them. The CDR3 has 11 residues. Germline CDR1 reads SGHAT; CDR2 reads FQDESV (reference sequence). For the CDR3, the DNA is TGTGCCAGCAGCTTCGAAGAGACCCAGTACTTC. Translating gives CASSFEETQYF.

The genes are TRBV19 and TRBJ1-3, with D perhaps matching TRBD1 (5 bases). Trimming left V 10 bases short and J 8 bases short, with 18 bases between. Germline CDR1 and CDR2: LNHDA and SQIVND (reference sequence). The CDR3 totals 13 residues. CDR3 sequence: CATSWGNRDTIYF. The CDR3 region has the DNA TGTGCCACTTCATGGGGCAACCGGGACACCATATATTTT.

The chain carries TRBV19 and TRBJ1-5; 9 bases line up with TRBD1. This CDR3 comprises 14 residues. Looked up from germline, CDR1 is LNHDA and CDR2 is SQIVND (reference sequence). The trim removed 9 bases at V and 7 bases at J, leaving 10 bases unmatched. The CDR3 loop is CASRPGQGFQPQHF. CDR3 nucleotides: TGTGCCAGCCGACCGGGACAGGGTTTCCAGCCCCAGCATTTT.

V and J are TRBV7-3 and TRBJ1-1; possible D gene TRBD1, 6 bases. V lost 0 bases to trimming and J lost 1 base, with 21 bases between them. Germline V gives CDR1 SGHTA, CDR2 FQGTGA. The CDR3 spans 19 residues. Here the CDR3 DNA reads TGTGCCAGCAGCTTAACCCCCGGGACAAGGGGTGTGGGGAACACTGAAGCTTTCTTT. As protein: CASSLTPGTRGVGNTEAFF.

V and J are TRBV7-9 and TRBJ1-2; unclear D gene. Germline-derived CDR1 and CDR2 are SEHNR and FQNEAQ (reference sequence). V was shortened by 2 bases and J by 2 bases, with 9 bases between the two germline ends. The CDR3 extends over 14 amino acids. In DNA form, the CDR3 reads TGTGCCAGCAGCTTATCTGTCACAAACTATGGCTACACCTTC. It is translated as CASSLSVTNYGYTF.

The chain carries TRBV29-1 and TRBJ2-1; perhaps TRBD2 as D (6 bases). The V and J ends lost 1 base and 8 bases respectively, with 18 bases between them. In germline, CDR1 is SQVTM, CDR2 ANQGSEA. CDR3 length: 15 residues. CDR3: CSVEGYWDSPDEQFF. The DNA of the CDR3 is TGCAGCGTTGAAGGTTATTGGGACTCCCCCGATGAGCAGTTCTTC.

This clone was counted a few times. The CDR3 nucleotides read TGTGCCAGCAGCTTGAGTCGAAACACCATATATTTT. Translation: CASSLSRNTIYF. The V gene is TRBV11-2, the J gene TRBJ1-3, with D unclear. Trimming left V 3 bases short and J 5 bases short, with 5 bases between. Germline CDR1 reads SGHAT; CDR2 reads FQNNGV. CDR3 length: 12 amino acids.

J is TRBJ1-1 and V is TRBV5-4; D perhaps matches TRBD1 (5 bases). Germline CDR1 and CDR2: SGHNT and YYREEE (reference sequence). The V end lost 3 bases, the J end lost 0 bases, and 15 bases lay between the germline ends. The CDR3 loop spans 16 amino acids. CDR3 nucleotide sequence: TGTGCCAGCAGCTATGGAGGGCAGGGCATGAACACTGAAGCTTTCTTT. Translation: CASSYGGQGMNTEAFF.

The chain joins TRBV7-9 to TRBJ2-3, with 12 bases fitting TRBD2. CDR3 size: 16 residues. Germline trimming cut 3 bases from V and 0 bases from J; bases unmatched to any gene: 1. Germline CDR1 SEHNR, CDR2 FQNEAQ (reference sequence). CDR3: CASSFGTSGSTDTQYF. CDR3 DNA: TGTGCCAGCAGCTTCGGGACTAGCGGGAGCACAGATACGCAGTATTTT. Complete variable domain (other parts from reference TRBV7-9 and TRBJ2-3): DTGVSQNPRHKITKRGQNVTFRCDPISEHNRLYWYRQTLGQGPEFLTYFQNEAQLEKSRLLSDRFSAERPKGSFSTLEIQRTEQGDSAMYLCASSFGTSGSTDTQYFGPGTRLTVL.

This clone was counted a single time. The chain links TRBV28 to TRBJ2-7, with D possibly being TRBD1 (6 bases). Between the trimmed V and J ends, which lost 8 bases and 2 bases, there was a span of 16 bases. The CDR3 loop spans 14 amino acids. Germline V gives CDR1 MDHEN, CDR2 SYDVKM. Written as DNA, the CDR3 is TGTGCCAGCCAGGGACACATGTATCCCTACGAGCAGTACTTC. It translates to CASQGHMYPYEQYF.

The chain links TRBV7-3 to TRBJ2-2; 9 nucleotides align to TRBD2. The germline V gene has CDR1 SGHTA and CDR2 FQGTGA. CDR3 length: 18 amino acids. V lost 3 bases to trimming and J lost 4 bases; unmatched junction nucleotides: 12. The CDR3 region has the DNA TGTGCCAGCAGCTTTGCCGGGACTAGCCCCTCGGGCACCGGGGAGCTGTTTTTT. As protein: CASSFAGTSPSGTGELFF.

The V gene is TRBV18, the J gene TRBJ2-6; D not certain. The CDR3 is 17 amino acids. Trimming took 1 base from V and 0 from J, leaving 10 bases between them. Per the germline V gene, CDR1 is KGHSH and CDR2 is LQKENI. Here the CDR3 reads CASSPLMFSSGANVLTF. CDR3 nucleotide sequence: TGTGCCAGCTCACCACTCATGTTCAGCTCTGGGGCCAACGTCCTGACTTTC.